The next 19 T cell receptor beta chains were all read from a single sample in a study of blood T cell repertoires in COVID-19. The protocol was immunoSEQ multiplex PCR, while the TCRdb copy is restricted to in-frame clones and leaves out a portion. The table shows nearly 400,000 clones, with over 85% occurring only once. Sequenced input: PBMCs or T cells enriched from blood (not recorded which). Receptors were obtained from a woman aged 30 to 39 who had recovered from COVID-19.

The J gene is TRBJ2-1, the V gene TRBV7-9, with TRBD2 matching over 7 bases. Germline CDR1 SEHNR, CDR2 FQNEAQ (reference sequence). This CDR3 comprises 17 residues. V gave up 0 bases and J gave up 0 bases; unmatched junction bases: 5. The CDR3 region has the DNA TGTGCCAGCAGCTTAGCTCGTCTAGCGGACTCCTACAATGAGCAGTTCTTC. Its protein product is CASSLARLADSYNEQFF.

The chain uses TRBV7-8 and TRBJ1-4, with D unresolved. Germline V gene lookup returns CDR1 SGHVS and CDR2 FQNEAQ. V lost 5 bases, J lost 6 bases, and 16 bases lay in between. There are 15 residues in the CDR3. The CDR3 DNA reads TGTGCCAGCAGCCTTCCTAGGACTTGGGATGAAAAACTGTTTTTT. This encodes CASSLPRTWDEKLFF.

This clone was recorded once. The same CDR3 can be traced to other DNA sequences in this sample. The chain has TRBV18 and TRBJ1-2; 7 bases line up with TRBD1. The CDR3 runs to 13 residues. The V gene end was trimmed by 5 bases and the J gene end by 2 bases; junction bases not matched to a gene: 2. Germline loops: CDR1 KGHSH, CDR2 LQKENI. For the CDR3, the DNA is TGTGCCAGCTCAAGACAGGGCAACTATGGCTACACCTTC. This codes for CASSRQGNYGYTF. The complete variable domain, with remaining parts taken from reference TRBV18 and TRBJ1-2, reads NAGVMQNPRHLVRRRGQEARLRCSPMKGHSHVYWYRQLPEEGLKFMVYLQKENIIDESGMPKERFSAEFPKEGPSILRIQQVVRGDSAAYFCASSRQGNYGYTFGSGTRLTVV.

The rearrangement joins TRBV5-1 to TRBJ2-3, with D hard to call. The CDR3 length is 12 residues. The germline V and J ends were trimmed by 4 bases and 5 bases, with 8 bases remaining between them. Per germline, CDR1 SGHRS and CDR2 YFSETQ. CDR3 loop: CASSRSVDTQYF. CDR3 DNA: TGCGCCAGCAGCCGTTCCGTAGATACGCAGTATTTT.

The chain uses TRBV2 and TRBJ1-5; D unclear. CDR1 is SNHLY, CDR2 FYNNEI, per germline. The CDR3 spans 14 residues. V gave up 4 bases and J gave up 0 bases, with 7 bases separating them. The chain's CDR3 is CASSGHYSNQPQHF. DNA of the CDR3: TGTGCCAGCAGTGGACATTATAGCAATCAGCCCCAGCATTTT.

In nucleotides, the CDR3 is TGTGCCAGCAGTGATAGAGGGCTTGAGACCCAGTACTTC. It is translated as CASSDRGLETQYF. J is TRBJ2-5 and V is TRBV2, with TRBD2 as a possible D gene (5 bases). V lost 3 bases and J lost 5, with 10 bases in between. This CDR3 is built from 13 residues. Germline loops: CDR1 SNHLY, CDR2 FYNNEI.

CDR3 DNA sequence: TGTGCCAGCAGCCCGGGTGGGGCCGAGCAGTACTTC. Translation gives CASSPGGAEQYF. This rearrangement joins TRBV13 to TRBJ2-7, with a weak D call TRBD1 (5 bases). This CDR3 is built from 12 residues. Germline values: CDR1 PRHDT, CDR2 FYEKMQ (reference sequence). With 5 bases removed from V and 6 bases from J, the gap between germline ends came to 11 bases.

The rearrangement uses TRBV6-2 or TRBV6-3 and TRBJ2-7, with a possible D match to TRBD2 (5 bases). V was trimmed by 5 bases and J by 0 bases, leaving 14 bases between them. This CDR3 has 15 residues. CDR1 is MNHEY, CDR2 SVGEGT, per germline. The CDR3 sequence: CASSIELVSSYEQYF. The CDR3 DNA sequence: TGTGCCAGCAGTATAGAACTAGTAAGCTCCTACGAGCAGTACTTC.

The gene calls are TRBV7-9 and TRBJ1-2; possibly TRBD1 for D (6 bases). CDR3 length equals 9 residues. Trimming cost V 11 bases and J 8 bases, with 9 bases left between them. Germline V gives CDR1 SEHNR, CDR2 FQNEAQ (reference sequence). The CDR3, as DNA: TGTGCCTGGGGGCAGGGCTACACCTTC. It encodes CAWGQGYTF.

The J gene is TRBJ2-7, the V gene TRBV3-1 (or the pseudogene TRBV3-2), with D uncertain. The CDR3 totals 12 residues. Germline loops: CDR1 LGHDT, CDR2 YNNKEL (reference sequence). Trimming removed 6 bases at V and 5 bases at J, with 11 bases between. CDR3 sequence (DNA): TGTGCCAGCAGTCTCGTCCGGGACGAGCAGTACTTC. Translation: CASSLVRDEQYF.

V usage is TRBV27 and J usage is TRBJ1-5, with 7 bases lining up with TRBD1. Germline CDR1 and CDR2: MNHEY and SMNVEV (reference sequence). V dropped 4 bases and J dropped 4; count of bases not matched to a gene: 10. The CDR3 has 16 amino acids. The CDR3 loop is CASSSYRGIGNQPQHF. CDR3 bases: TGTGCCAGCAGTTCGTACAGGGGTATTGGTAATCAGCCCCAGCATTTT.

This clone has a single count. The V and J genes are TRBV9 and TRBJ2-7; 9 nucleotides align to TRBD1. The CDR3 is 15 residues long. Germline CDR1 reads SGDLS; CDR2 reads YYNGEE. The V gene end was trimmed by 3 bases and the J gene end by 1 base; junction bases not matched to a gene: 5. In DNA, the CDR3 is TGTGCCAGCAGCGCTACCGGGACAGGGTCCTACGAGCAGTACTTC. This sequence encodes CASSATGTGSYEQYF.

The V call is TRBV5-1, the J call TRBJ1-1, with D possibly being TRBD1 (5 bases). Germline V gene sequence: CDR1 SGHRS, CDR2 YFSETQ. The CDR3 covers 14 residues. Trimming cost V 7 bases and J 1 base, with 14 bases left between them. In DNA, the CDR3 is TGCGCCAGCGGCCAGGGAGGCGCGAACACTGAAGCTTTCTTT. Translation gives CASGQGGANTEAFF.

This chain links TRBV7-8 with TRBJ1-5, with D perhaps TRBD1 (5 bases). This CDR3 has 16 residues. V lost 2 bases, J lost 0 bases, and 11 bases lay in between. Germline V lookup: CDR1 SGHVS, CDR2 FQNEAQ. Here the CDR3 reads CASSLLRGDSNQPQHF. CDR3 in DNA: TGTGCCAGCAGCTTACTTCGGGGGGATAGCAATCAGCCCCAGCATTTT.

V and J are TRBV10-3 and TRBJ2-7; 11 nucleotides match TRBD2. V lost 6 bases, J lost 0 bases, and 1 base stayed unmatched. The V gene's germline CDR1 is ENHRY and CDR2 SYGVKD. CDR3 length: 14 amino acids. The CDR3 loop is CAIRTSGISYEQYF. CDR3 coding DNA: TGTGCCATCAGGACTAGCGGGATCTCCTACGAGCAGTACTTC.

This sequence joins TRBV3-1 (or the pseudogene TRBV3-2) and TRBJ2-7; 7 bases align to TRBD1. The CDR3 totals 13 residues. The junction had 7 bases not matched to a gene; V was cut back by 5 bases and J by 6 bases. Germline V gene lookup returns CDR1 LGHDT and CDR2 YNNKEL (reference sequence). The CDR3 DNA reads TGTGCCAGCAGCTCCAACAGGGGCGGCGAGCAGTACTTC. It translates to CASSSNRGGEQYF.

The chain joins TRBV20-1 to TRBJ2-7; TRBD2 matches at 8 bases. Germline assignment: CDR1 DFQATT and CDR2 SNEGSKA (reference sequence). The CDR3 extends over 11 amino acids. The CDR3 region is CSGLAQHEQYF. The CDR3 region has the DNA TGCAGCGGACTAGCTCAACACGAGCAGTACTTC.

The chain has TRBV2 and TRBJ2-3, with 10 bases that match TRBD2. Germline CDR1 reads SNHLY; CDR2 reads FYNNEI. The V segment lost 5 bases and the J segment 4 bases; nucleotides outside the gene matches: 6. The CDR3 consists of 15 residues. CDR3 in amino acids: CASSTGTSVADTQYF. CDR3 coding DNA: TGTGCCAGCAGTACCGGGACTAGCGTCGCAGATACGCAGTATTTT.

This sequence joins TRBV5-6 and TRBJ1-5; D is possibly TRBD1 (5 bases). Deletions cut 4 bases from V and 9 bases from J, with 14 bases between. The germline CDR1 and CDR2 sequences are SGHDT and YYEEEE. The CDR3 spans 13 residues. Here the CDR3 DNA reads TGTGCCAGCAGCCCCCGGGGGAGAGGGCCCCAGCATTTT. Translation gives CASSPRGRGPQHF.